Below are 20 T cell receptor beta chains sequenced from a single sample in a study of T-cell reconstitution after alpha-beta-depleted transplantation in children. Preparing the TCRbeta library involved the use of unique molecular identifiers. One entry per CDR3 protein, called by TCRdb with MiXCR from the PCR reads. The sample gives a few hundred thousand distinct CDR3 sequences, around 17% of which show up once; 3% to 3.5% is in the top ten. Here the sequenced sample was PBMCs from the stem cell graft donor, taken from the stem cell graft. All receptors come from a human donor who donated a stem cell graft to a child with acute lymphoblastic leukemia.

The CDR3 spells CASSYLEGSYNEQFF. As DNA, the CDR3 is TGTGCCAGCAGTTATCTCGAAGGTAGCTACAATGAGCAGTTCTTC. The chain couples TRBV6-5 to TRBJ2-1; D remains ambiguous. Germline-derived CDR1 and CDR2 are MNHEY and SVGAGI. The V end was cut by 3 bases, the J end by 3 bases, with 12 bases between. This CDR3 comprises 15 residues.

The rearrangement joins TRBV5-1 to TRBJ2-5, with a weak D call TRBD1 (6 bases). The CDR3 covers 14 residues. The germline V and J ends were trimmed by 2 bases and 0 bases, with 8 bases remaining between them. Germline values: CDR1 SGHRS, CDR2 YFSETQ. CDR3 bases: TGCGCCAGCAGCTTCCAGGGGAACCAAGAGACCCAGTACTTC. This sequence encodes CASSFQGNQETQYF.

The chain's CDR3 is CASRTDPYNEQFF. DNA for the CDR3: TGTGCCAGCAGGACCGATCCCTACAATGAGCAGTTCTTC. The rearrangement links TRBV6-6 to TRBJ2-1; D is uncertain. Germline V gene sequence: CDR1 MNHNY, CDR2 SVGAGI (reference sequence). The CDR3 runs to 13 residues. Trimming took off 6 bases at V and 2 bases at J, with 8 bases between the two ends.

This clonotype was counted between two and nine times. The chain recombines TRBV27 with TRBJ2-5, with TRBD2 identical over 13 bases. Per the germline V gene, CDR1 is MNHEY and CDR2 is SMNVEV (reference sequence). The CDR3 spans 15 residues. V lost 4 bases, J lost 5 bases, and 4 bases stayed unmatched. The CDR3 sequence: CASSSTGLAGETQYF. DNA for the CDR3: TGTGCCAGCAGTTCCACGGGACTAGCGGGGGAGACCCAGTACTTC.

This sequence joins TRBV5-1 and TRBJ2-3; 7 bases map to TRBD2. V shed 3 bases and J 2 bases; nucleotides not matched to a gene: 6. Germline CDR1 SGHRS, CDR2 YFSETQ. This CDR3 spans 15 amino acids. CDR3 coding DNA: TGCGCCAGCAGCTACGCTAGCGGAGACACAGATACGCAGTATTTT. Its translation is CASSYASGDTDTQYF. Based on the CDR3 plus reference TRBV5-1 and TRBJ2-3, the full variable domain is KAGVTQTPRYLIKTRGQQVTLSCSPISGHRSVSWYQQTPGQGLQFLFEYFSETQRNKGNFPGRFSGRQFSNSRSEMNVSTLELGDSALYLCASSYASGDTDTQYFGPGTRLTVL.

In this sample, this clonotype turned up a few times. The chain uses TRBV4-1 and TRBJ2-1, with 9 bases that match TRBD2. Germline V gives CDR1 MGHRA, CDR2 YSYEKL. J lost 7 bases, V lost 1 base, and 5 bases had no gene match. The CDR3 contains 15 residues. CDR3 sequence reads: CASSQVAGERNEQFF. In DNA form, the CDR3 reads TGCGCCAGCAGCCAAGTAGCGGGAGAAAGGAATGAGCAGTTCTTC.

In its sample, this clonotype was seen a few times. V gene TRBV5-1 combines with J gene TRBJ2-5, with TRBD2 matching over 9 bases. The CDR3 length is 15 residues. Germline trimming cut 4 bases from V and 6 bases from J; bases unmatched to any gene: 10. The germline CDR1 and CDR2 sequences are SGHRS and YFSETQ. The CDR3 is CASSHFAGTSKTQYF. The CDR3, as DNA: TGCGCCAGCAGCCATTTTGCCGGGACTAGCAAGACCCAGTACTTC.

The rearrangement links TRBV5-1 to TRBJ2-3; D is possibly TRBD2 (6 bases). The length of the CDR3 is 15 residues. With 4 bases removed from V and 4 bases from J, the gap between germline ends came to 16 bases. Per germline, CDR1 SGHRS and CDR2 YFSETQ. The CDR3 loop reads CASSPTGVGADTQYF. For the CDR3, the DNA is TGCGCCAGCAGCCCAACGGGAGTCGGCGCAGATACGCAGTATTTT.

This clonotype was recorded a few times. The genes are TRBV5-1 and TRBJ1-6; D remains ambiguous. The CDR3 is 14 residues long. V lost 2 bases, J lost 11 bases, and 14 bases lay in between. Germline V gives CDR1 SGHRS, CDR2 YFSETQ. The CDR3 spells CASSLDRTLPPLHF. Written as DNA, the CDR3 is TGCGCCAGCAGCTTAGATAGGACCCTGCCACCCCTCCACTTT.

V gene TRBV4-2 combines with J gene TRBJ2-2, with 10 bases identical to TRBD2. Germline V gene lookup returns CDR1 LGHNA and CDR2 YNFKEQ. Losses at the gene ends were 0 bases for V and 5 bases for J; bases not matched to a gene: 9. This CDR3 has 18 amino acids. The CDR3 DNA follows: TGTGCCAGCAGCCAAGATGGGTATCTAGCGGGAGATACCGGGGAGCTGTTTTTT. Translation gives CASSQDGYLAGDTGELFF.

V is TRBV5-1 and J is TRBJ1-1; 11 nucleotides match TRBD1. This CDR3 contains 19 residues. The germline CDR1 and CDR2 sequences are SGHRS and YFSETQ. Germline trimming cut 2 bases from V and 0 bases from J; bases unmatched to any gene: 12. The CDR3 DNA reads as TGCGCCAGCAGCTTCCCAATTGGACAGGGGGCGATCATGAACACTGAAGCTTTCTTT. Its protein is CASSFPIGQGAIMNTEAFF. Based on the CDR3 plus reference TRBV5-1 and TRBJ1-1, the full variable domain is KAGVTQTPRYLIKTRGQQVTLSCSPISGHRSVSWYQQTPGQGLQFLFEYFSETQRNKGNFPGRFSGRQFSNSRSEMNVSTLELGDSALYLCASSFPIGQGAIMNTEAFFGQGTRLTVV.

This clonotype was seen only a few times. CDR3: CASGLTGEGNTEAFF. The CDR3 DNA follows: TGTGCTAGTGGTTTAACAGGGGAGGGGAACACTGAAGCTTTCTTT. The chain combines TRBV12-5 with TRBJ1-1; 7 bases are a match to TRBD1. CDR3 length: 15 residues. Germline loops: CDR1 LGHNT, CDR2 FRNRAP. The V segment lost 3 bases and the J segment 1 base; nucleotides outside the gene matches: 5.

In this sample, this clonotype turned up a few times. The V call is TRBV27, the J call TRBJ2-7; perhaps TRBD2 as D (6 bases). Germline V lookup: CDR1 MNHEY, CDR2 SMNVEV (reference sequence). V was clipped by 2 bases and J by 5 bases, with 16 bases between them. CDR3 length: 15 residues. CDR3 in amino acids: CASSLQAGRSDEQYF. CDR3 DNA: TGTGCCAGCAGTTTACAGGCAGGGAGGAGCGACGAGCAGTACTTC.

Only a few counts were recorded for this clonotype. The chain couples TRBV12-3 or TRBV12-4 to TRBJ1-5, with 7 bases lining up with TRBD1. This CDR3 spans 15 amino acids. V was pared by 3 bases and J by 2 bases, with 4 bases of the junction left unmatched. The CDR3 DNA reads TGTGCCAGCAGTTTTCTAGGACAGGGCAATCAGCCCCAGCATTTT. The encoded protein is CASSFLGQGNQPQHF.

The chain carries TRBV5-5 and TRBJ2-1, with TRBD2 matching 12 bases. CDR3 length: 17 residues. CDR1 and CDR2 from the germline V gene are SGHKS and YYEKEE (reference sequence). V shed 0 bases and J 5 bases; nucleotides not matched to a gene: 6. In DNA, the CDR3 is TGTGCCAGCAGCTTGGCAATGGGACTAGCGGGTAACAATGAGCAGTTCTTC. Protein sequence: CASSLAMGLAGNNEQFF.

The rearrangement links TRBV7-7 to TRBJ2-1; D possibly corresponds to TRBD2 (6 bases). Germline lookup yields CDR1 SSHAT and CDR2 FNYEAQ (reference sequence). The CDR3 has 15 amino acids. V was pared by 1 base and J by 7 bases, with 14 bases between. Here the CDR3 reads CASSLVGGSWNEQFF. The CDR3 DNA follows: TGTGCCAGCAGCTTAGTCGGGGGTTCTTGGAATGAGCAGTTCTTC.

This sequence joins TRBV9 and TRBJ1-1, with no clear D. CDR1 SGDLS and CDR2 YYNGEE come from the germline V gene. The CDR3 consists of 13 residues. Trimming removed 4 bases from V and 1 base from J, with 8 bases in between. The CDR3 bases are TGTGCCAGCAGCATCTATCCGAACACTGAAGCTTTCTTT. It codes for CASSIYPNTEAFF.

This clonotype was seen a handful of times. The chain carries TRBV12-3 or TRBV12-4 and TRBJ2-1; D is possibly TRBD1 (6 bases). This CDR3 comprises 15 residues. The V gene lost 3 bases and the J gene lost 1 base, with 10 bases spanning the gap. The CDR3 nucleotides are TGTGCCAGCAGTTTTGAACAGGGATCCTACAATGAGCAGTTCTTC. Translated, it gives CASSFEQGSYNEQFF.

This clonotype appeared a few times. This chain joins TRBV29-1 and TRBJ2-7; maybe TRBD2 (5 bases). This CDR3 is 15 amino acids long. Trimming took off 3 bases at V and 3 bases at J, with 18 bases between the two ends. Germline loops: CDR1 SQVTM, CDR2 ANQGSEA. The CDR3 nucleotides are TGCAGCGTTGATGTAGGAGGTGGCGGCTACTACGAGCAGTACTTC. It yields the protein CSVDVGGGGYYEQYF.

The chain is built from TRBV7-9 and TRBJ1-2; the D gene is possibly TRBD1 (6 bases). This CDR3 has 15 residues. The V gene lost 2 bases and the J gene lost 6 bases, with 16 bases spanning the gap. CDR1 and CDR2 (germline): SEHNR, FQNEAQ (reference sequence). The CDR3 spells CASSLLRGASNGYTF. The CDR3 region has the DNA TGTGCCAGCAGCTTATTGCGGGGGGCGTCTAATGGCTACACCTTC.